Detailed here is one TCR beta chain. Its antigen remains unknown. In the PCR, 60 Vbeta and 13 Jbeta primers were used. The data were produced by immunoSEQ multiplex PCR, yet TCRdb's version contains in-frame clones alone and is incomplete. Of roughly 140,000 clones listed, more than 65% are singletons. This sample stems from a study of cytomegalovirus exposure and HLA in healthy donors. The CDR3 extends over 14 amino acids. Germline-derived CDR1 and CDR2 are SGHRS and YFSETQ. Losses at the gene ends were 4 bases for V and 2 bases for J; bases not matched to a gene: 4. Healthy bone marrow donors supplied every sample. General observations from the study: Common viral pathogens seemed, in a later analysis, to connect with several of the most significant clusters. Association of a missense DCLRE1C variant with TCR beta V- and J-gene trimming was reported in a later analysis.

The sequence was collected from a man aged 45 to 65 in good health and CMV-seropositive. Sequenced: PBMCs. The chain uses TRBV5-1 and TRBJ2-3; TRBD1 aligns across 7 bases. CDR3 DNA: TGCGCCAGCAGCGTGGGACAGCACACAGATACGCAGTATTTT. Translated: CASSVGQHTDTQYF.